The entry that follows covers one TCR beta chain sequence. Sequenced by immunoSEQ multiplex PCR; TCRdb stores in-frame clones only, minus some. Altogether about 300,000 clones are present, about 89% being singletons, with the ten largest covering 1.5%. The record originates from a study of blood T cell repertoires in COVID-19. The source material was peripheral blood. This sequence originates from a woman between 40 and 55 years old who had recovered from COVID-19.

In DNA form, the CDR3 reads TGTGCCAGCAGCTTCGGGCAGGGGACCAATCAGCCCCAGCATTTT. Translated, it gives CASSFGQGTNQPQHF. The V gene is TRBV7-9, the J gene TRBJ1-5; a weak D match, TRBD1 (6 bases). The CDR3 length is 15 residues. V dropped 3 bases and J dropped 3 bases, with 12 bases sitting between them. Germline CDR1 is SEHNR and CDR2 is FQNEAQ (reference sequence).